The 19 T cell receptor beta chains below were found in one sample sequenced in a study of T-cell reconstitution after alpha-beta-depleted transplantation in children (dated by TCRdb to the mid-2010s). Libraries were constructed by PCR. TCRdb lists the instrument as Illumina HiSeq 2500. TCR libraries were prepared with molecular barcoding, using unique molecular identifiers to normalize TCRbeta repertoire quantification. The public reads were quality trimmed at Q25 with fastp and then assembled into clones with MiXCR by TCRdb, keeping productive beta chains. Records with the same CDR3 protein are collapsed into one entry carrying the most frequent genes and DNA. This sample has 640,000 or so distinct CDR3 sequences in its table, and approximately 15% of those were observed once. The ten largest make up 1.1% of the sample. Specimen: PBMCs from the stem cell graft donor, collected from the stem cell graft. Receptors originate from a human donor who donated a stem cell graft to a child with acute myeloid leukemia.

This clonotype was counted many times. The chain is built from TRBV20-1 and TRBJ1-2, with D perhaps TRBD1 (5 bases). The V gene's germline CDR1 is DFQATT and CDR2 SNEGSKA (reference sequence). CDR3 length: 11 residues. CDR3 sequence (DNA): TGCAGCGCCTCCAGGGCTGCTGGCTACACCTTC. Protein sequence: CSASRAAGYTF.

There are a few counts of this clonotype. This chain links TRBV7-9 with TRBJ2-4; perhaps TRBD2 as D (5 bases). The CDR3 is 16 residues long. The germline V and J ends were trimmed by 5 bases and 0 bases, with 14 bases remaining between them. In germline, CDR1 is SEHNR, CDR2 FQNEAQ (reference sequence). CDR3 in DNA: TGTGCCAGCAGCGAAAACGCTGGAGGAGCCAAAAACATTCAGTACTTC. This codes for CASSENAGGAKNIQYF.

This clonotype occurred many times. The chain is built from TRBV20-1 and TRBJ2-7, with 8 bases identical to TRBD1. The CDR3 has 12 amino acids. V trimming: 5 bases; J trimming: 7 bases; junction bases outside the gene matches: 7. Germline values: CDR1 DFQATT, CDR2 SNEGSKA (reference sequence). CDR3 region: CSAPGTGREQYV. CDR3 DNA sequence: TGCAGTGCTCCTGGGACAGGTCGGGAGCAGTACGTC.

This clonotype came up many times. The V and J genes are TRBV12-3 or TRBV12-4 and TRBJ2-7, with D perhaps matching TRBD1 (5 bases). V shed 3 bases and J shed 0 bases, with 6 bases lying between them. This CDR3 comprises 13 residues. The CDR3 here is CASSFDSSYEQYV. The CDR3 bases are TGTGCCAGCAGTTTCGACAGCTCCTACGAGCAGTACGTC.

The rearrangement uses TRBV9 and TRBJ1-1; 7 bases line up with TRBD1. This CDR3 has 14 residues. Per the germline V gene, CDR1 is SGDLS and CDR2 is YYNGEE. V shed 4 bases and J 6 bases; nucleotides not matched to a gene: 9. The CDR3 bases are TGTGCCAGCAGCCCCCAGACAGGGCAAGCTGAAGCTTTCTTT. It is translated as CASSPQTGQAEAFF.

This clonotype has a handful of counts. The V and J genes are TRBV7-2 and TRBJ2-3, with 9 nucleotides matching TRBD2. Trimming took 1 base from V and 0 from J; bases not matched to a gene: 5. The CDR3 has 17 amino acids. The germline V gene encodes CDR1 SGHTA and CDR2 FQGNSA. CDR3: CASSLGAGGVSTDTQYF. The CDR3 DNA is TGTGCCAGCAGCTTAGGAGCGGGGGGAGTTAGCACAGATACGCAGTATTTT. Variable domain in full (rest from reference TRBV7-2 and TRBJ2-3): GAGVSQSPSNKVTEKGKDVELRCDPISGHTALYWYRQSLGQGLEFLIYFQGNSAPDKSGLPSDRFSAERTGGSVSTLTIQRTQQEDSAVYLCASSLGAGGVSTDTQYFGPGTRLTVL.

This clonotype was picked up many times. The V and J genes are TRBV20-1 and TRBJ2-1; maybe TRBD2 (6 bases). The CDR3 sequence is 11 residues long. The V gene lost 5 bases and the J gene lost 10 bases, with 12 bases spanning the gap. Germline V gene lookup returns CDR1 DFQATT and CDR2 SNEGSKA (reference sequence). The CDR3 spells CSALAMGEQFF. DNA of the CDR3: TGCAGTGCTCTAGCGATGGGGGAGCAGTTCTTC.

Many counts were recorded for this clonotype. The chain joins TRBV20-1 to TRBJ2-4, with 8 bases aligning to TRBD2. Trimming at V came to 1 base and at J to 1 base, leaving 6 bases not matched to a gene. The CDR3 consists of 16 residues. CDR1 and CDR2 from the germline V gene are DFQATT and SNEGSKA (reference sequence). CDR3 DNA: TGCAGTGCTAGAGTGGGACTAGGAGGGGCCAAAAACATTCAGTACTTC. Amino acids: CSARVGLGGAKNIQYF.

Ten or more counts support this clonotype. The genes are TRBV20-1 and TRBJ1-5; 8 positions agree with TRBD1. The germline CDR1 and CDR2 sequences are DFQATT and SNEGSKA (reference sequence). This CDR3 comprises 14 residues. The junction had 7 bases not matched to a gene; V was cut back by 6 bases and J by 3 bases. The CDR3 nucleotides are TGCAGTGCCACGGTACAGGGGGTCAATCAGCCCCAGCATTTT. Translation gives CSATVQGVNQPQHF.

Notes on this clonotype: A much larger clone lies one base from this, so it may be a read error. The V gene is TRBV29-1, the J gene TRBJ1-5, with 8 nucleotides matching TRBD1. Germline V CDR1 and CDR2: SQVTM, ANQGSEA. The CDR3 is 13 amino acids. J lost 4 bases, V lost 6 bases, and 5 bases had no gene match. The CDR3 DNA sequence: TGCAGCGTCCCAGGGGGCTGGAATCAGCCCCAGCATTTT. Residues: CSVPGGWNQPQHF.

The chain carries TRBV2 and TRBJ2-2, with 12 bases that match TRBD2. V lost 6 bases and J lost 1; bases outside the gene matches: 3. This CDR3 region has 16 residues. CDR1 is SNHLY and CDR2 is FYNNEI in the germline V gene. The DNA for the CDR3 is TGTGCCAGCAGGGTGGGACTAGCGGGGAACACCGGGGAGCTGTTTTTT. The encoded protein is CASRVGLAGNTGELFF.

The chain carries TRBV3-1 and TRBJ2-1; TRBD2 might be the D (5 bases). This CDR3 comprises 13 residues. Germline V gives CDR1 LGHDT, CDR2 YNNKEL (reference sequence). Trimming removed 4 bases from V and 10 bases from J, with 14 bases in between. The CDR3 is CASSPGRGYEQFF. The CDR3 DNA is TGTGCCAGCAGCCCAGGAAGAGGGTACGAGCAGTTCTTC.

There are many counts of this clonotype. This sequence joins TRBV9 and TRBJ1-1; possibly TRBD1 for D (5 bases). Germline V gene sequence: CDR1 SGDLS, CDR2 YYNGEE. Trimming took off 0 bases at V and 0 bases at J, with 12 bases between the two ends. This CDR3 is built from 16 residues. As DNA, the CDR3 is TGTGCCAGCAGCGTAGAACAGGATAGTTTGAACACTGAAGCTTTCTTT. It yields the protein CASSVEQDSLNTEAFF.

The chain has TRBV12-3 or TRBV12-4 and TRBJ2-7; D tentatively fits TRBD1 or TRBD2 (6 bases each). Trimming took 6 bases from V and 0 from J, leaving 15 bases between them. The CDR3 is made up of 15 amino acids. The CDR3, as DNA: TGTGCCAGCAGGAAGAGGGGGACTGCCTCCTACGAGCAGTACTTC. Translating it yields CASRKRGTASYEQYF.

The rearrangement uses TRBV12-2 and TRBJ2-1; TRBD2 reflects the table's D call only, with no check against the DNA. TRBV12-2 corresponds to a pseudogene. The CDR3 totals 17 residues. CDR3 protein: CASRHLPSGGAFNEQFF. In DNA form, the CDR3 reads TGTGCAAGTCGCCATCTCCCTAGCGGGGGGGCGTTCAATGAGCAGTTCTTC.

The chain uses TRBV7-9 and TRBJ1-1; TRBD1 matches 9 bases. The CDR3 has 15 amino acids. Unmatched junction bases numbered 12, after V lost 8 bases and J lost 5 bases. The V gene's germline CDR1 is SEHNR and CDR2 FQNEAQ (reference sequence). The CDR3 loop reads CASGKQGALGTEAFF. The CDR3 nucleotides are TGTGCCAGCGGCAAACAGGGGGCGCTAGGGACTGAAGCTTTCTTT. Based on the CDR3 plus reference TRBV7-9 and TRBJ1-1, the full variable domain is DTGVSQNPRHKITKRGQNVTFRCDPISEHNRLYWYRQTLGQGPEFLTYFQNEAQLEKSRLLSDRFSAERPKGSFSTLEIQRTEQGDSAMYLCASGKQGALGTEAFFGQGTRLTVV.

This clonotype was observed many times. This chain connects TRBV29-1 to TRBJ2-3; no clear D gene. The V gene's germline CDR1 is SQVTM and CDR2 ANQGSEA. V lost 3 bases and J lost 0, with 7 bases in between. The CDR3 sequence is 13 residues long. The CDR3 region has the DNA TGCAGCGTTGAGGGCAGAAGCACAGATACGCAGTATTTT. Its protein is CSVEGRSTDTQYF.

The table lists this clonotype with a few counts. The chain uses TRBV12-3 or TRBV12-4 and TRBJ2-1; TRBD1 matches at 7 bases. V lost 6 bases and J lost 7; bases outside the gene matches: 12. CDR3 length: 15 residues. This CDR3 reads CASRMSQGVVNEQFF. The CDR3 coding sequence is TGTGCCAGCAGAATGAGCCAGGGGGTGGTTAATGAGCAGTTCTTC.

This clonotype has just a few counts. The chain has TRBV7-2 and TRBJ2-1; 10 bases agree with TRBD2. Germline V gives CDR1 SGHTA, CDR2 FQGNSA. V gave up 5 bases and J gave up 6 bases; unmatched junction bases: 10. This CDR3 has 16 residues. The CDR3 DNA is TGTGCCAGCAGCCCGCAGCGGGGGGGCCCCCTCAATGAGCAGTTCTTC. This sequence encodes CASSPQRGGPLNEQFF.